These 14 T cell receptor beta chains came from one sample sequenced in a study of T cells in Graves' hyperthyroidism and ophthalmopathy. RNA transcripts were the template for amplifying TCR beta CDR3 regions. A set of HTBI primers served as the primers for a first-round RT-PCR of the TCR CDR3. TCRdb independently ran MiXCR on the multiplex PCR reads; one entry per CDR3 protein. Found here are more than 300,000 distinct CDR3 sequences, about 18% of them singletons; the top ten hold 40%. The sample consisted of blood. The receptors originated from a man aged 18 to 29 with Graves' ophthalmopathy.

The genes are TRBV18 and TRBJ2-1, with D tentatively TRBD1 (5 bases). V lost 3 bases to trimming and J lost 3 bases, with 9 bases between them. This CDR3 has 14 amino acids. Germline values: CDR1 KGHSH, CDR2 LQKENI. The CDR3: CASSPIQVYNEQFF. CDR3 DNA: TGTGCCAGCTCACCCATACAGGTCTACAATGAGCAGTTCTTC.

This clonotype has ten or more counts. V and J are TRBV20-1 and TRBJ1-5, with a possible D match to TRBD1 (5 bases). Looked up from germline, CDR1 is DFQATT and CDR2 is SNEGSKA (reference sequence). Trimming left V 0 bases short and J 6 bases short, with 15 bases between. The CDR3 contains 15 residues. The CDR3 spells CSARDGGSERQPQHF. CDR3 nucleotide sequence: TGCAGTGCTAGAGATGGGGGGAGTGAGCGTCAGCCCCAGCATTTT.

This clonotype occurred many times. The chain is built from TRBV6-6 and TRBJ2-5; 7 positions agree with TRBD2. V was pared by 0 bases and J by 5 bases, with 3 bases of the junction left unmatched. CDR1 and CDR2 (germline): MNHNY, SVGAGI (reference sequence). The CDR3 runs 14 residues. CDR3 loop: CASSYSTSRETQYF. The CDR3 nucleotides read TGTGCCAGCAGTTACTCGACTAGCCGGGAGACCCAGTACTTC.

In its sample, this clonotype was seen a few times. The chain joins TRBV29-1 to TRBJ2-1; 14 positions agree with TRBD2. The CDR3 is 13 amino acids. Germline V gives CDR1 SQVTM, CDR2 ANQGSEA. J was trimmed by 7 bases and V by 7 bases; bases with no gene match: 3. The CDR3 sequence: CSGGLAGDNEQFF. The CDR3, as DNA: TGCAGCGGGGGACTAGCGGGGGATAATGAGCAGTTCTTC.

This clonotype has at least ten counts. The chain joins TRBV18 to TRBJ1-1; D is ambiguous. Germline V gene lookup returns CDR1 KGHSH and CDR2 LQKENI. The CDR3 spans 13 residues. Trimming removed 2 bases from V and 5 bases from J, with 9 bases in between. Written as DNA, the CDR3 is TGTGCCAGCTCACCATTCGGGGAGACTGAAGCTTTCTTT. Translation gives CASSPFGETEAFF.

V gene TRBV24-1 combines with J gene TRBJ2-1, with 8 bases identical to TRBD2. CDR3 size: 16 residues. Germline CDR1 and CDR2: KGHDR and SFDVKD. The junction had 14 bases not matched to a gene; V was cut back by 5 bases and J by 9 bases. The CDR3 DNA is TGTGCCACCAGTGCGACCACGGGGGGGCCTGATTTTGAGCAGTTCTTC. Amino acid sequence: CATSATTGGPDFEQFF.

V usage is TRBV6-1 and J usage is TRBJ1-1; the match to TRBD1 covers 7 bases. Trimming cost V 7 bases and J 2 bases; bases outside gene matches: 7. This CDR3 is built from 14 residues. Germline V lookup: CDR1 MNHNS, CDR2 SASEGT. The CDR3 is CASKSGQFNTEAFF. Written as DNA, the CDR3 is TGTGCCAGCAAATCGGGACAGTTTAACACTGAAGCTTTCTTT.

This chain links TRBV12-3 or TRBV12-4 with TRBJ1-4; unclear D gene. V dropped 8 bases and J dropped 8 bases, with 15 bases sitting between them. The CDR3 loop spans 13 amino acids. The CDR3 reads CASSGFRLEKLFF. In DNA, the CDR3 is TGTGCCAGCTCCGGGTTTCGTCTAGAAAAACTGTTTTTT.

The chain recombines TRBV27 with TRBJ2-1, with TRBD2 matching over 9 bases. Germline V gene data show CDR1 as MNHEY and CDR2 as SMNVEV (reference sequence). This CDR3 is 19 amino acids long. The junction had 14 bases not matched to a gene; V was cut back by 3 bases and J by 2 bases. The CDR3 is CASSFFGTSQSKTYNEQFF. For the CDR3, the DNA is TGTGCCAGCAGTTTTTTCGGGACTAGCCAATCAAAAACCTACAATGAGCAGTTCTTC.

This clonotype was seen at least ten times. The CDR3 DNA is TGTGCCAGCAGCTTAGGATATGGGGGGCTCTGGGGCTACACCTTC. Protein product: CASSLGYGGLWGYTF. The J gene is TRBJ1-2, the V gene TRBV7-8; a weak D match, TRBD1 (6 bases). Germline CDR1 SGHVS, CDR2 FQNEAQ. The V end lost 1 base, the J end lost 8 bases, and 17 bases lay between the germline ends. The CDR3 sequence is 15 residues long. Supplemented by reference TRBV7-8 and TRBJ1-2, the full variable domain reads GAGVSQSPRYKVAKRGQDVALRCDPISGHVSLFWYQQALGQGPEFLTYFQNEAQLDKSGLPSDRFFAERPEGSVSTLKIQRTQQEDSAVYLCASSLGYGGLWGYTFGSGTRLTVV.

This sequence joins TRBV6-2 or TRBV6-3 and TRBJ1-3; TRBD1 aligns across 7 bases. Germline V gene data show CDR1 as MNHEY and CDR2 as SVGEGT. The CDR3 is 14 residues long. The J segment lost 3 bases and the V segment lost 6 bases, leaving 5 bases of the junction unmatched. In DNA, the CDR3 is TGTGCCAGCAGGCAGACAGGGAATGGAAACACCATATATTTT. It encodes CASRQTGNGNTIYF.

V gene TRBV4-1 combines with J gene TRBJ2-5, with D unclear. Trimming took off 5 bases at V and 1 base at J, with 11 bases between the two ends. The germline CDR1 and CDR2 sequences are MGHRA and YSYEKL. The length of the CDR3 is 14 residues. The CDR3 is CASSKQSLQETQYF. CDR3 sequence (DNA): TGCGCCAGCAGCAAACAGAGCCTCCAAGAGACCCAGTACTTC.

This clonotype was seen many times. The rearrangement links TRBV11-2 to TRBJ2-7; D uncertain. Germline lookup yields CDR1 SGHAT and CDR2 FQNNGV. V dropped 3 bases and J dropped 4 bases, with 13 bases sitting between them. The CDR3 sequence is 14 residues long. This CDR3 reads CASSFPGRSYEQYF. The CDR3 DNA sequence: TGTGCCAGCAGCTTCCCCGGGCGGAGTTACGAGCAGTACTTC.

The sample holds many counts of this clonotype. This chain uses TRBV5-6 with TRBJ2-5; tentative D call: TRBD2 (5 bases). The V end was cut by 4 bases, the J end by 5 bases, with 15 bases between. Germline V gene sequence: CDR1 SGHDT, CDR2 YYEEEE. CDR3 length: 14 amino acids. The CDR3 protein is CASSGLGGGETQYF. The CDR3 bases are TGTGCCAGCAGCGGCCTAGGAGGCGGGGAGACCCAGTACTTC.